The 18 T cell receptor beta chains below all came from one sample that was sequenced in a study of blood T cell repertoires in COVID-19. Using immunoSEQ multiplex PCR, the repertoire was profiled, and TCRdb retains in-frame clones only, with some absent. The sample consists of some 270,000 clones, around 89% of them appearing once. Material for sequencing was peripheral blood. The receptor source for this set is a woman aged 60-70 years with COVID-19, enrolled during active disease.

The genes are TRBV5-6 and TRBJ1-6; 7 positions match TRBD1. After removal of 4 bases from V and 6 bases from J, the junction contained 4 bases not matched to a gene. CDR3 length: 14 residues. The V gene's germline CDR1 is SGHDT and CDR2 YYEEEE. The CDR3 sequence: CASSPGQINSPLHF. As DNA, the CDR3 is TGTGCCAGCAGCCCGGGACAGATTAATTCACCCCTCCACTTT.

This chain joins TRBV11-2 and TRBJ1-3; 8 nucleotides match TRBD1. The length of the CDR3 is 14 residues. Trimming cost V 5 bases and J 8 bases; bases outside gene matches: 8. Looked up from germline, CDR1 is SGHAT and CDR2 is FQNNGV. The CDR3 nucleotides read TGTGCCAGCAGCCCACAGGACAGGGCCCACACCATATATTTT. Its protein is CASSPQDRAHTIYF.

This chain connects TRBV12-3 or TRBV12-4 to TRBJ2-5; D unresolved. Trimming left V 3 bases short and J 1 base short, with 6 bases between. This CDR3 region has 13 residues. CDR3 in amino acids: CASSFASQETQYF. The CDR3 DNA follows: TGTGCCAGCAGTTTTGCCAGCCAAGAGACCCAGTACTTC.

The V call is TRBV5-3, the J call TRBJ1-5, with D uncertain. TRBV5-3 is an ORF; its function is uncertain. CDR3 length equals 16 residues. V was cut by 5 bases and J by 3 bases, with 18 bases left in between. CDR3: CARSWYWVGNNQPQHF. In nucleotides, the CDR3 is TGTGCCAGAAGTTGGTATTGGGTGGGCAACAATCAGCCCCAGCATTTT.

The chain employs TRBV13 and TRBJ2-6, with D perhaps TRBD1 (6 bases). The CDR3 has 20 residues. Trimming stripped 5 bases from V and 1 base from J, with 24 bases between. Germline loops: CDR1 PRHDT, CDR2 FYEKMQ (reference sequence). This CDR3 reads CASSPYYRYRDGSGANVLTF. CDR3 coding DNA: TGTGCCAGCAGCCCCTACTATCGTTACAGGGACGGGTCTGGGGCCAACGTCCTGACTTTC.

The gene calls are TRBV28 and TRBJ1-2; maybe TRBD1 (6 bases). Germline CDR1 reads MDHEN; CDR2 reads SYDVKM. V was cut by 7 bases and J by 3 bases, with 12 bases left in between. CDR3 length: 13 amino acids. CDR3 protein: CASNIGQHYGYTF. The CDR3 DNA reads TGTGCCAGCAACATAGGACAGCACTATGGCTACACCTTC.

This chain links TRBV21-1 with TRBJ1-3. TRBV21-1 is reported as a pseudogene. There are 16 residues in the CDR3. The CDR3 sequence: CASSNTVLRAGNTIYF. The CDR3 DNA reads TGTGCCAGCAGCAACACGGTCCTGCGAGCTGGAAACACCATATATTTT.

The gene calls are TRBV5-5 and TRBJ1-2; TRBD1 matches at 9 bases. Germline values: CDR1 SGHKS, CDR2 YYEKEE (reference sequence). The CDR3 spans 15 residues. V lost 5 bases, J lost 4 bases, and 9 bases stayed unmatched. CDR3 residues: CASSLQPGQGYGYTF. In DNA, the CDR3 is TGTGCCAGCAGTCTTCAACCGGGACAGGGCTATGGCTACACCTTC.

J is TRBJ2-3 and V is TRBV6-6, with a weak D call TRBD2 (5 bases). The V gene lost 3 bases and the J gene lost 4 bases, with 14 bases spanning the gap. The CDR3 runs to 15 residues. Looked up from germline, CDR1 is MNHNY and CDR2 is SVGAGI (reference sequence). The CDR3 DNA is TGTGCCAGCAGTTATAGGTTCTATAGCGCAGATACGCAGTATTTT. Its translation: CASSYRFYSADTQYF.

The chain joins TRBV13 to TRBJ2-3, with 11 bases fitting TRBD1. Per the germline V gene, CDR1 is PRHDT and CDR2 is FYEKMQ (reference sequence). Losses at the gene ends were 5 bases for V and 5 bases for J; bases not matched to a gene: 9. The CDR3 length is 16 residues. CDR3 protein: CASSINGQGAGDTQYF. The CDR3 region has the DNA TGTGCCAGCAGCATCAATGGACAGGGGGCTGGAGATACGCAGTATTTT.

This clone was picked up a small number of times. J is TRBJ1-1 and V is TRBV7-6; tentative D call: TRBD1 (6 bases). The CDR3 has 14 amino acids. The V gene lost 4 bases and the J gene lost 1 base, with 10 bases spanning the gap. From germline, CDR1 is SGHVS and CDR2 FNYEAQ. CDR3 in amino acids: CASSSGQPNTEAFF. CDR3 DNA: TGTGCCAGCAGCTCTGGACAGCCGAACACTGAAGCTTTCTTT.

The chain combines TRBV6-2 or TRBV6-3 with TRBJ1-5, with 8 bases lining up with TRBD1. With V trimmed by 4 bases and J by 0 bases, 5 bases remained unmatched. The germline V gene has CDR1 MNHEY and CDR2 SVGEGT. This CDR3 region has 16 residues. CDR3: CASSWTGFYSNQPQHF. In DNA form, the CDR3 reads TGTGCCAGCAGTTGGACAGGGTTTTATAGCAATCAGCCCCAGCATTTT.

The chain joins TRBV11-2 to TRBJ1-1; D uncertain. Per germline, CDR1 SGHAT and CDR2 FQNNGV. CDR3 length equals 17 residues. Trimming left V 5 bases short and J 0 bases short, with 19 bases between. The CDR3 sequence is CASSPRGGLLMNTEAFF. The DNA of the CDR3 is TGTGCCAGCAGCCCCCGCGGAGGGTTACTCATGAACACTGAAGCTTTCTTT.

This chain links TRBV2 with TRBJ2-2; 7 bases are a match to TRBD1. The germline gives CDR1 SNHLY, CDR2 FYNNEI. This CDR3 region has 15 residues. With V trimmed by 3 bases and J by 4 bases, 5 bases remained unmatched. The CDR3 DNA sequence: TGTGCCAGCAGTGACGACAGGGATCCCACCGGGGAGCTGTTTTTT. Amino acid sequence: CASSDDRDPTGELFF.

This clone was counted a single time. The V and J genes are TRBV10-3 and TRBJ1-6; a possible D gene is TRBD1 (5 bases). Between the trimmed V and J ends, which lost 4 bases and 5 bases, there was a span of 9 bases. The CDR3 extends over 14 amino acids. From germline, CDR1 is ENHRY and CDR2 SYGVKD. The CDR3 spells CAISAVTDNSPLHF. The CDR3 region has the DNA TGTGCCATCAGTGCGGTGACAGATAATTCACCCCTCCACTTT.

The V and J genes are TRBV6-2 or TRBV6-3 and TRBJ1-2; D unresolved. V lost 0 bases and J 5 bases, leaving 13 bases between the germline ends. The germline CDR1 and CDR2 sequences are MNHEY and SVGEGT. The CDR3 sequence is 15 residues long. This CDR3 is CASSYSTQNGYGYTF. The CDR3 nucleotides are TGTGCCAGCAGTTACTCGACGCAAAACGGGTATGGCTACACCTTC.

The V call is TRBV9, the J call TRBJ2-3; 12 positions match TRBD1. Germline CDR1 and CDR2: SGDLS and YYNGEE. The V and J ends lost 4 bases and 5 bases, in that order; junction bases with no gene match: 8. This CDR3 has 16 amino acids. CDR3 DNA: TGTGCCAGCAGCTCCCCGGGACAGGGGGCGCGAGATACGCAGTATTTT. It is translated as CASSSPGQGARDTQYF.

The V and J genes are TRBV19 and TRBJ2-7; D is perhaps TRBD1 (5 bases). Germline CDR1 is LNHDA and CDR2 is SQIVND (reference sequence). Trimming stripped 3 bases from V and 1 base from J, with 13 bases between. The CDR3 is 15 amino acids. CDR3 sequence reads: CASSIPGRASYEQYF. The CDR3 DNA follows: TGTGCCAGTAGTATCCCCGGCAGGGCATCCTACGAGCAGTACTTC.